The TCR beta chain under discussion was sequenced for a study of beta chain features in type 1 diabetes. The whole isolated RNA underwent reverse transcription, so sequencing captured expressed TCRB transcripts. The assay was immunoSEQ multiplex PCR, and TCRdb's table has in-frame clones only and misses some. This table has approximately 15,000 clones, approximately 55% appearing once. Details on this clone: Its antigen is currently unknown.

In germline, CDR1 is LNHDA, CDR2 SQIVND (reference sequence). V was pared by 8 bases and J by 4 bases, with 6 bases of the junction left unmatched. This CDR3 is built from 13 residues. General study results and limits: At VDJ recombination sites, type 1 diabetes patients had fewer insertions and more deleted nucleotides.

The TCR sequence derives from a woman younger than 35 in good health. Sequenced: stem cell memory CD4+ T cells from blood. V usage is TRBV19 and J usage is TRBJ1-2, with 8 bases identical to TRBD1. The CDR3 loop reads CASSNRGFYGYTF. The CDR3 DNA sequence: TGTGCCAGTTCTAACAGGGGGTTCTATGGCTACACCTTC.